This TCR beta chain stems from a study of blood T cells in healthy people across ages. This clonotype has just a few counts. Next came a second PCR, run for about 7 to 12 cycles, which used a sample-barcoded 5' primer along with a J-beta primer mix. Using its own MiXCR run on the 5' RACE reads, TCRdb lists one record per CDR3 protein. Of roughly 700,000 distinct CDR3 sequences in the sample, approximately 25% were seen once. The length of the CDR3 is 16 residues. Trimming took off 3 bases at V and 1 base at J, with 13 bases between the two ends. The germline CDR1 and CDR2 sequences are MGHRA and YSYEKL. These sequences were also reported in another study, on T cells of mothers and their children. That study reports: The TCR beta CDR3 read count exceeded 9 million for each mother and was some 2.7 million for each child.

Sample: blood. The clonotype originates from a boy younger than 18 in good health. The chain recombines TRBV4-1 with TRBJ1-3; D remains ambiguous. The chain's CDR3 is CASSQWTDLSGNTIYF. CDR3 in DNA: TGCGCCAGCAGCCAGTGGACGGACCTTTCTGGAAACACCATATATTTT.